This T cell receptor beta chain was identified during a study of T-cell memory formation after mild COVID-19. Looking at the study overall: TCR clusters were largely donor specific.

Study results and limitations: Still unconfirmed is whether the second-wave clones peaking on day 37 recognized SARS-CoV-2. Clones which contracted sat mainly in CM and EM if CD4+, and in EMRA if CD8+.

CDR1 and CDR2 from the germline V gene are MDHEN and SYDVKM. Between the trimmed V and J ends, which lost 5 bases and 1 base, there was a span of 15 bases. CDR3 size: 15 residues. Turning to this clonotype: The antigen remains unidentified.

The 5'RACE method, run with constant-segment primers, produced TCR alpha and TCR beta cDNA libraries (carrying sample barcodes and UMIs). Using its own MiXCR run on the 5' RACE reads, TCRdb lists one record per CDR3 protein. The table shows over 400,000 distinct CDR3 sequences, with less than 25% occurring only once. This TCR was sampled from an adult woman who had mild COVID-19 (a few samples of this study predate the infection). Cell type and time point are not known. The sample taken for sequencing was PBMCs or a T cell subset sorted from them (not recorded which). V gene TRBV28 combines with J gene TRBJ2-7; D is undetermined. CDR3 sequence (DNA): TGTGCCAGCAGTAAAAAGACATTCCCGTCCTACGAGCAGTACTTC. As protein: CASSKKTFPSYEQYF.